One and the same sample provided the 23 T cell receptor beta chains below, sequenced in a study of OX40 agonist ivuxolimab in advanced cancers. Method: immunoSEQ multiplex PCR; TCRdb's copy keeps in-frame clones and lacks some. The table records roughly 65,000 clones, roughly 92% of them present only once. The sequences come from CD4+ or CD8+ T cells sorted from blood, collected in a trial of the OX40 agonist ivuxolimab. All receptors derive from an adult with an advanced solid tumor such as melanoma, head and neck, liver or kidney cancer.

The V call is TRBV6-5, the J call TRBJ1-5; D may be TRBD1 (5 bases). From germline, CDR1 is MNHEY and CDR2 SVGAGI. V lost 4 bases and J 5 bases, leaving 6 bases between the germline ends. The CDR3 length is 12 residues. For the CDR3, the DNA is TGTGCCAGCAGTTTCAGGGATCAGCCCCAGCATTTT. Protein sequence: CASSFRDQPQHF.

V usage is TRBV6-5 and J usage is TRBJ1-5; TRBD1 aligns across 7 bases. The V gene's germline CDR1 is MNHEY and CDR2 SVGAGI. This CDR3 is 15 amino acids long. The ends lost 6 bases at V and 4 bases at J; junction bases unmatched: 9. The CDR3 DNA follows: TGTGCCAGCAGATTGAGGGGGCAGGGGAATCAGCCCCAGCATTTT. It is translated as CASRLRGQGNQPQHF.

The chain employs TRBV6-1 and TRBJ2-5; 8 bases fit TRBD2. J lost 5 bases, V lost 1 base, and 15 bases had no gene match. This CDR3 spans 18 amino acids. CDR1 MNHNS and CDR2 SASEGT come from the germline V gene. This CDR3 is CASSEELEVAGRGETQYF. In DNA form, the CDR3 reads TGTGCCAGCAGTGAAGAGCTGGAGGTAGCGGGAAGGGGTGAGACCCAGTACTTC.

V is TRBV6-1 and J is TRBJ1-1; TRBD1 matches at 8 bases. With V trimmed by 11 bases and J by 11 bases, 10 bases remained unmatched. The CDR3 loop spans 11 amino acids. Germline lookup yields CDR1 MNHNS and CDR2 SASEGT. The CDR3 nucleotides are TGTGCCTCTAACATTCGGGACAGGGCTTTCTTT. The encoded protein is CASNIRDRAFF.

This chain uses TRBV29-1 with TRBJ2-4; D unresolved. V was shortened by 4 bases and J by 5 bases, with 9 bases between the two germline ends. The CDR3 consists of 12 residues. Per germline, CDR1 SQVTM and CDR2 ANQGSEA. Written as DNA, the CDR3 is TGCAGCGTTGCGTTGCTCGAAAACATTCAGTACTTC. It codes for CSVALLENIQYF.

The chain couples TRBV15 to TRBJ2-7, with TRBD1 identical over 9 bases. Germline CDR1 LNHNV, CDR2 YYDKDF (reference sequence). Unmatched junction bases numbered 7, after V lost 7 bases and J lost 6 bases. This CDR3 has 13 amino acids. CDR3 sequence: CATTWDRVGEQYF. CDR3 in DNA: TGTGCCACCACCTGGGACAGGGTGGGCGAGCAGTACTTC.

This rearrangement joins TRBV5-1 to TRBJ1-2, with D unclear. Germline assignment: CDR1 SGHRS and CDR2 YFSETQ. V lost 4 bases to trimming and J lost 5 bases, with 9 bases between them. This CDR3 has 12 amino acids. CDR3 in amino acids: CASSAVQYGYTF. DNA of the CDR3: TGCGCCAGCAGCGCGGTTCAGTATGGCTACACCTTC. The full variable domain, with the rest looked up from reference TRBV5-1 and TRBJ1-2, is KAGVTQTPRYLIKTRGQQVTLSCSPISGHRSVSWYQQTPGQGLQFLFEYFSETQRNKGNFPGRFSGRQFSNSRSEMNVSTLELGDSALYLCASSAVQYGYTFGSGTRLTVV.

This chain uses TRBV5-6 with TRBJ1-1; a weak D match, TRBD1 (6 bases). The CDR3 length is 14 residues. V dropped 0 bases and J dropped 6 bases, with 12 bases sitting between them. CDR1 is SGHDT and CDR2 is YYEEEE in the germline V gene. DNA of the CDR3: TGTGCCAGCAGCTTGGAGGGGGTGACCGCTGAAGCTTTCTTT. Protein: CASSLEGVTAEAFF.

In DNA, the CDR3 is TGTGCCAGCAGCTTAGCGGGACAGGGTTCCGGCTACACCTTC. Translating gives CASSLAGQGSGYTF. The chain links TRBV7-2 to TRBJ1-2; 9 bases fit TRBD1. The CDR3 is 14 amino acids. Germline V CDR1 and CDR2: SGHTA, FQGNSA. Trimming took 0 bases from V and 8 from J; bases not matched to a gene: 4.

The count of this clone is one. This chain uses TRBV9 with TRBJ2-5, with 14 bases lining up with TRBD2. The CDR3 loop spans 18 amino acids. J was trimmed by 4 bases and V by 2 bases; bases with no gene match: 10. The germline V gene encodes CDR1 SGDLS and CDR2 YYNGEE. The CDR3 region has the DNA TGTGCCAGCAGCGTGACTAGCGGGAGGGCCTTCCTAGGAGAGACCCAGTACTTC. It translates to CASSVTSGRAFLGETQYF.

The rearrangement links TRBV2 to TRBJ1-4; no clear D. The germline V gene encodes CDR1 SNHLY and CDR2 FYNNEI. The CDR3 runs to 15 residues. The V end lost 6 bases, the J end lost 0 bases, and 11 bases lay between the germline ends. The CDR3 loop is CASRVYMATNEKLFF. The CDR3 nucleotides read TGTGCCAGCAGAGTTTACATGGCAACTAATGAAAAACTGTTTTTT.

The chain employs TRBV23-1 and TRBJ2-5; 7 bases map to TRBD1. TRBV23-1 is reported as an ORF; its role is uncertain. V gave up 0 bases and J gave up 0 bases; unmatched junction bases: 10. The CDR3 runs to 18 residues. CDR3 protein: CASSQSTTGKDYQETQYF. The CDR3 region has the DNA TGCGCCAGCAGTCAATCGACGACAGGGAAGGATTACCAAGAGACCCAGTACTTC.

The sample holds a few counts of this clone. This chain links TRBV18 with TRBJ2-1; no firm D call. The CDR3 consists of 15 residues. Per germline, CDR1 KGHSH and CDR2 LQKENI. The V and J ends lost 4 bases and 0 bases respectively, with 10 bases between them. CDR3 amino acids: CASSLATSSYNEQFF. CDR3 nucleotides: TGTGCCAGCTCACTGGCCACGAGCTCCTACAATGAGCAGTTCTTC.

The chain combines TRBV6-5 with TRBJ1-2; no firm D call. The CDR3 loop spans 11 amino acids. Germline lookup yields CDR1 MNHEY and CDR2 SVGAGI. V was pared by 6 bases and J by 5 bases, with 7 bases between. In DNA form, the CDR3 reads TGTGCCAGCAGGACCTTATATGGCTACACCTTC. Its protein is CASRTLYGYTF.

The V call is TRBV19, the J call TRBJ1-4, with TRBD1 matching over 9 bases. Germline assignment: CDR1 LNHDA and CDR2 SQIVND (reference sequence). Trimming cost V 6 bases and J 8 bases; bases outside gene matches: 7. This CDR3 is 14 amino acids long. The CDR3 here is CASSPTGGKEKLFF. As DNA, the CDR3 is TGTGCCAGTAGCCCGACAGGGGGAAAAGAAAAACTGTTTTTT.

The chain links TRBV5-1 to TRBJ2-3, with TRBD2 matching 12 bases. CDR1 SGHRS and CDR2 YFSETQ come from the germline V gene. J gave up 4 bases and V 1 base, and 7 bases lay outside the gene matches. This CDR3 contains 17 residues. The CDR3 is CASSLYGLAGGSDTQYF. In nucleotides, the CDR3 is TGCGCCAGCAGCTTGTACGGGCTAGCGGGAGGGTCAGATACGCAGTATTTT.

This clone was seen once. V is TRBV9 and J is TRBJ2-1; 13 nucleotides align to TRBD2. Germline V gene data show CDR1 as SGDLS and CDR2 as YYNGEE. With V trimmed by 0 bases and J by 6 bases, 0 bases remained unmatched. This CDR3 comprises 15 residues. The CDR3 region has the DNA TGTGCCAGCAGCGTAGGGACTAGCGGGAGCAATGAGCAGTTCTTC. As protein: CASSVGTSGSNEQFF.

The chain employs TRBV6-6 and TRBJ1-1, with D unclear. This CDR3 has 15 amino acids. CDR1 is MNHNY and CDR2 is SVGAGI in the germline V gene (reference sequence). The V and J ends lost 8 bases and 7 bases respectively, with 23 bases between them. CDR3 nucleotide sequence: TGTGCCAGCTCCTTAACTCTAACCGTTAAAGATGAAGCTTTCTTT. Protein product: CASSLTLTVKDEAFF.

The chain employs TRBV7-9 and TRBJ1-4; D not resolved. The CDR3 has 13 amino acids. V gave up 2 bases and J gave up 5 bases, with 6 bases separating them. Germline V CDR1 and CDR2: SEHNR, FQNEAQ (reference sequence). CDR3 coding DNA: TGTGCCAGCAGCTTAAACCCAAATGAAAAACTGTTTTTT. Translated, it gives CASSLNPNEKLFF. Together with reference TRBV7-9 and TRBJ1-4, the CDR3 gives the full variable domain: DTGVSQNPRHKITKRGQNVTFRCDPISEHNRLYWYRQTLGQGPEFLTYFQNEAQLEKSRLLSDRFSAERPKGSFSTLEIQRTEQGDSAMYLCASSLNPNEKLFFGSGTQLSVL.

The rearrangement links TRBV7-9 to TRBJ2-1, with 7 bases fitting TRBD2. The CDR3 is 15 amino acids. The ends lost 1 base at V and 5 bases at J; junction bases unmatched: 5. Germline loops: CDR1 SEHNR, CDR2 FQNEAQ (reference sequence). CDR3 coding DNA: TGTGCCAGCAGCTTAGGGGGGGGAGTCCACAATGAGCAGTTCTTC. Translating gives CASSLGGGVHNEQFF.

The chain carries TRBV10-2 and TRBJ2-7; TRBD1 agrees at 7 bases. Germline V CDR1 and CDR2: WSHSY, SAAADI. After removal of 7 bases from V and 6 bases from J, the junction contained 12 bases not matched to a gene. This CDR3 contains 14 residues. The CDR3 bases are TGCGCCAGCAACCTTGTAGGACAGGTTGGCGAGCAGTACTTC. It is translated as CASNLVGQVGEQYF.

The V call is TRBV19, the J call TRBJ1-2; perhaps TRBD1 as D (6 bases). Germline-derived CDR1 and CDR2 are LNHDA and SQIVND (reference sequence). Trimming removed 3 bases at V and 4 bases at J, with 12 bases between. The CDR3 length is 14 residues. The CDR3 sequence: CASSMSGGGYGYTF. CDR3 DNA sequence: TGTGCCAGTAGTATGTCTGGGGGCGGCTATGGCTACACCTTC.

The chain is built from TRBV7-2 and TRBJ2-3; 10 bases map to TRBD2. The J segment lost 11 bases and the V segment lost 1 base, leaving 6 bases of the junction unmatched. Germline CDR1 and CDR2: SGHTA and FQGNSA. The CDR3 is 14 amino acids. The CDR3 loop is CASSLESSGSKQYF. In DNA, the CDR3 is TGTGCCAGCAGCTTAGAGTCTAGCGGGAGTAAGCAGTATTTT.